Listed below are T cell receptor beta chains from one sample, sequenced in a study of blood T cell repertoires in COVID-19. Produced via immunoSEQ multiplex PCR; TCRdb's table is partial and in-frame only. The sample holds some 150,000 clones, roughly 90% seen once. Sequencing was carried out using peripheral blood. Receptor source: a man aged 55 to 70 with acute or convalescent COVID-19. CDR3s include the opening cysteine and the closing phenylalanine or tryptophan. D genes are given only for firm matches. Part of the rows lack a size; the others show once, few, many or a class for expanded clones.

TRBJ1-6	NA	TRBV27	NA	TGTGCCAGCAACCCTAATGGGGCCTTGAATTCACCCCTCCACTTT	CASNPNGALNSPLHF
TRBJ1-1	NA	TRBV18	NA	TGTGCCAGCTCATCCTCCCGGCAGGCTGAAGCTTTCTTT	CASSSSRQAEAFF
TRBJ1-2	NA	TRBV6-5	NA	TGTGCCAGCAGTTACTCGGGCAGGGTTAACTATGGCTACACCTTC	CASSYSGRVNYGYTF
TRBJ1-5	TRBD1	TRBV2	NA	TGTGCCAGCAGTACGGACAGGGTTCAGCCCCAGCATTTT	CASSTDRVQPQHF
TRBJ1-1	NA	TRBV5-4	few	TGTGCCAGCGGGGGCGGTAGGAACACTGAAGCTTTCTTT	CASGGGRNTEAFF
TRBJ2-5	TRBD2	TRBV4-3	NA	TGCGCCAGCAGCCAAGTTTTCGGTAGCGGGGAAGAGACCCAGTACTTC	CASSQVFGSGEETQYF
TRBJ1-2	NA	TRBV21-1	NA	TGTGCCAGCAGCTCCCTCCCTCCGGGCGGGGAGGAGGGCTACACCTTC	CASSSLPPGGEEGYTF
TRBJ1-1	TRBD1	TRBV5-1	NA	TGCGCCAGCAGCGAGGGACAGAGAGCTGAAGCTTTCTTT	CASSEGQRAEAFF
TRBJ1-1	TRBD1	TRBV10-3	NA	TGTGCCATCAGCCTGGGGGACAGCAAAAACACTGAAGCTTTCTTT	CAISLGDSKNTEAFF
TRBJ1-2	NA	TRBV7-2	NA	TGTGCCAGCAGCTTAGCACCGGCGGCCTATGGCTACACCTTC	CASSLAPAAYGYTF
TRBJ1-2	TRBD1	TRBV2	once	TGTGCCAGCAGTCCAAGGCGACAGGGAGCCTATGGCTACACCTTC	CASSPRRQGAYGYTF
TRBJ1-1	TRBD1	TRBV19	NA	TGTGCCAGTAGTTTCGACAGGGTCACTGAAGCTTTCTTT	CASSFDRVTEAFF
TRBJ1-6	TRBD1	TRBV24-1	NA	TGTGCCACCAGTGATGCCGGACAGGCTGATTCACCCCTCCACTTT	CATSDAGQADSPLHF
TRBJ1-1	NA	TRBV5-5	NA	TGTGCCAGCAGCTTATCAGTCTCCTCCCTGAACACTGAAGCTTTCTTT	CASSLSVSSLNTEAFF
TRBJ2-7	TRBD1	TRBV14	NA	TGTGCCAGCAGCAGCTCGGGACAGGGGGCGCCTCCCCGCTTC	CASSSSGQGAPPRF
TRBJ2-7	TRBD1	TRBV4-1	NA	TGCGCCAGCAGCCAAGTAAGGACAGGGGCCTACGAGCAGTACTTC	CASSQVRTGAYEQYF
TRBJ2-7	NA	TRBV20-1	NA	TGCAGTGCTAGAAGACACTCAGAGCAGTACTTC	CSARRHSEQYF
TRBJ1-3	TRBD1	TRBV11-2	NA	TGTGCCAGCAGTCGTACTACAGGGGGACGAAACACCATATATTTT	CASSRTTGGRNTIYF
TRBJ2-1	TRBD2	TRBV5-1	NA	TGCGCCAGCAGCTGGACGCTAGCGGGACCTTATTTAAATGAGCAGTTCTTC	CASSWTLAGPYLNEQFF
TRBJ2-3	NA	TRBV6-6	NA	TGTGCCAGCAGTCACGGAGCAGGGCGAGGGGGTGTCGATACGCAGTATTTT	CASSHGAGRGGVDTQYF
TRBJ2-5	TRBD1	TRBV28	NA	TGTGCCAGCAGTCATGGACAGGGGCGGACGAACGGGGAGACCCAGTACTTC	CASSHGQGRTNGETQYF
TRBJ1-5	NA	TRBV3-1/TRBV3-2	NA	TGTGCCAGCAGCCAAGAAGGGGTACAGCCCCAGCATTTT	CASSQEGVQPQHF
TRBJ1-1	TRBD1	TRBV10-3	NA	TGTGCCATCAGTGAAGGGGGCTTGAACACTGAAGCTTTCTTT	CAISEGGLNTEAFF
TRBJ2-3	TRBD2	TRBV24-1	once	TGTGCCACCAGTGATACCGGGCGGGGGAGTACAGATACGCAGTATTTT	CATSDTGRGSTDTQYF
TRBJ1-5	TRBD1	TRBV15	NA	TGTGCCACCAGCCCGGACAGGGTTAATCAGCCCCAGCATTTT	CATSPDRVNQPQHF